The entry below gives a single TCR beta chain sequence along with its context. This entry comes from a study of PD-1 blockade in mismatch repair-deficient tumors. The V and J ends lost 4 bases and 4 bases respectively, with 18 bases between them. Germline loops: CDR1 SGHRS, CDR2 YFSETQ. The CDR3 totals 15 residues. The table came from immunoSEQ multiplex PCR; TCRdb's copy has only in-frame clones and leaves some out. The table shows some 120,000 clones, with around 83% occurring only once. This sample comprised peripheral blood, obtained 44 weeks after starting pembrolizumab. J is TRBJ2-7 and V is TRBV5-1; a possible D gene is TRBD1 (5 bases). This TCR came from an adult with mismatch repair-deficient cancer. For the CDR3, the DNA is TGCGCCAGCAGCAATCCCGGCGGACACCCATACGAGCAGTACTTC. It is translated as CASSNPGGHPYEQYF.